Listed below are T cell receptor beta chains from one sample, sequenced in a study of T cell changes during pregnancy in multiple sclerosis. The method was immunoSEQ multiplex PCR; TCRdb's version includes in-frame clones alone and lacks a portion of them. The data show over 25,000 clones, roughly nine tenths seen once. Sequencing was performed on CD4+ T cells from peripheral blood mononuclear cells, taken in the second trimester of pregnancy. These receptors were obtained from a female donor in good health, enrolled as a control in a pregnancy study. Each CDR3 is given without its conserved first and last residue. The order of the fields is V gene, J gene, CDR3 protein.

v_call: TRBV30
j_call: TRBJ2-7
cdr3_aa: AFLSGSKGEQY

v_call: TRBV30
j_call: TRBJ1-2
cdr3_aa: AWSPRLLDGYT

v_call: TRBV7-2
j_call: TRBJ2-5
cdr3_aa: ASSLGLSGETQY

v_call: TRBV7-2
j_call: TRBJ1-3
cdr3_aa: ASSPGAASAGNTIY

v_call: TRBV15
j_call: TRBJ2-5
cdr3_aa: ATSSYGTEETQY

v_call: TRBV6-5
j_call: TRBJ2-5
cdr3_aa: ASSRGQKQETQY

v_call: TRBV5-4
j_call: TRBJ2-7
cdr3_aa: ASSFGGRGQNEQY

v_call: TRBV19
j_call: TRBJ1-2
cdr3_aa: ASSYGETNYGYT

v_call: TRBV5-6
j_call: TRBJ1-2
cdr3_aa: ASSREGVGGYT

v_call: TRBV7-2
j_call: TRBJ2-3
cdr3_aa: ASSFLTDTQY

v_call: TRBV14
j_call: TRBJ2-3
cdr3_aa: ASSRTLSPDTQY

v_call: TRBV28
j_call: TRBJ1-3
cdr3_aa: ASSPAGLGSGNTIY

v_call: TRBV27
j_call: TRBJ1-5
cdr3_aa: ASSLSIRGQQPQH

v_call: TRBV6-5
j_call: TRBJ2-2
cdr3_aa: ASSVSGGPTGELF

v_call: TRBV6-1
j_call: TRBJ2-7
cdr3_aa: ASSRGQGRYEQY

v_call: TRBV7-2
j_call: TRBJ1-1
cdr3_aa: ASSPQMNTEAF

v_call: TRBV5-1
j_call: TRBJ2-1
cdr3_aa: ASSLLASGGNEQF

v_call: TRBV15
j_call: TRBJ1-4
cdr3_aa: ATSRETAYNEKLF

v_call: TRBV27
j_call: TRBJ1-5
cdr3_aa: ASSLTYGNQPQH

v_call: TRBV21-1
j_call: TRBJ1-1
cdr3_aa: ASSKLKTHDRIEAF

v_call: TRBV11-1
j_call: TRBJ1-2
cdr3_aa: ASSKTGGSHYGYT

v_call: TRBV15
j_call: TRBJ1-4
cdr3_aa: ATSFGTGNRKLF

v_call: TRBV5-6
j_call: TRBJ2-1
cdr3_aa: ASSLRLAGVKGIEQF

v_call: TRBV11-2
j_call: TRBJ1-2
cdr3_aa: ASSLAGSPGGYT

v_call: TRBV5-4
j_call: TRBJ2-1
cdr3_aa: ASSFNRGTSYNEQF

v_call: TRBV27
j_call: TRBJ1-4
cdr3_aa: ASSSGDRLNEKLF

v_call: TRBV5-4
j_call: TRBJ2-6
cdr3_aa: ASREGTSGPFGANVLT

v_call: TRBV4-2
j_call: TRBJ2-1
cdr3_aa: ASSQVSERNEQF

v_call: TRBV5-1
j_call: TRBJ2-5
cdr3_aa: ASSLFGLDQETQY

v_call: TRBV6-5
j_call: TRBJ1-6
cdr3_aa: ASSLRSGRLH

v_call: TRBV6-6
j_call: TRBJ2-7
cdr3_aa: ASTWAGSHEQY